A selection of T cell receptor beta chains follows, all from one sample in a study of response to subunit inactivated influenza vaccine. TCRdb itself ran the RT-PCR reads through MiXCR, one entry per CDR3 protein. The top ten hold about 7.4% of the sample, which has 600,000 to 850,000 distinct CDR3 sequences, 11% to 15% seen once. Sequenced here: PBMCs from blood, sampled approximately 15 days before vaccination. The source of these receptors is a man between 50 and 59 years old who received an inactivated influenza vaccine. CDR3s include the opening cysteine and the closing phenylalanine or tryptophan. Each record gives: clone size, J gene, V gene, D gene, CDR3 DNA, CDR3 protein. D genes are given only for firm matches. Not every row has a clone size; where given, it reads once, few, many or a size class.

few TRBJ1-6 TRBV7-8 NA TGTGCCAGCAGCTTAGTGGGTGACAGCTCCTATAATTCACCCCTCCACTTT CASSLVGDSSYNSPLHF
few TRBJ2-4 TRBV7-2 NA TGTGCCAGCAGCTTATCCATAGCCAAAAACATTCAGTACTTC CASSLSIAKNIQYF
few TRBJ2-1 TRBV19 TRBD1 TGTGCCAGTAGTATCGAGGGGGCCGGATACAATGAGCAGTTCTTC CASSIEGAGYNEQFF
once TRBJ2-7 TRBV5-4 TRBD1 TGTGCCAGCAGCTTCCTAACAGGGGGCGCCTACGGGCAGTACTTC CASSFLTGGAYGQYF
NA TRBJ2-1 TRBV2 NA TGTGCCAGCAGTGGAGGTCGGGACAACTACAATGAGCAGTTCTTC CASSGGRDNYNEQFF
NA TRBJ2-7 TRBV4-1 TRBD2 TGCGCCAGCAGCCAAACCCCCGGGACTAGCACCAACGAGCAGTACTTC CASSQTPGTSTNEQYF
many TRBJ2-4 TRBV11-2 NA TGTGCCAGCAGCTCAACAGGGGCCAAAAACATTCAGTACTTC CASSSTGAKNIQYF
few TRBJ2-3 TRBV7-9 NA TGTGCCAGCAGCCCAATGGTTAGAACCACAGATACGCAGTATTTT CASSPMVRTTDTQYF
once TRBJ2-1 TRBV5-1 TRBD2 TGCGCCAGCAGCTTGCCTGCCTGGGGGACTAGCGGGGGTACCCAGAGCTCCTACAATGAGCAGTTCTTC CASSLPAWGTSGGTQSSYNEQFF
many TRBJ2-2 TRBV4-3 TRBD2 TGCGCCAGCAGCCAAGATGCTAGCGGGGGGAACACCGGGGAGCTGTTTTTT CASSQDASGGNTGELFF
many TRBJ2-7 TRBV11-2 NA TGTGCCAGCAGCTTACTCCACAGGCCCCCCACCTACGAGCAGTACTTC CASSLLHRPPTYEQYF
NA TRBJ2-1 TRBV12-3/TRBV12-4 TRBD1 TGTGCCAGCAGTACCTTGACAGGGGGGCAGTTCTTC CASSTLTGGQFF
few TRBJ2-3 TRBV6-5 NA TGTGCCAGCAGTTACTCTGTTAATACGATCACAGATACGCAGTATTTT CASSYSVNTITDTQYF
few TRBJ2-3 TRBV4-2 TRBD2 TGTGCCAGCAGCCAAGTTGCACGAGCGGGGGACACAGATACGCAGTATTTT CASSQVARAGDTDTQYF
few TRBJ1-2 TRBV4-2 TRBD1 TGTGCCAGCAGCCAAGATCTGGCGACAGGGAGTGCCTACACCTTC CASSQDLATGSAYTF
NA TRBJ2-7 TRBV12-3/TRBV12-4 TRBD2 TGTGCCAGCAGTTTTGCCGCTAGCGGGAGGCACGAGCAGTACTTC CASSFAASGRHEQYF
few TRBJ2-1 TRBV29-1 TRBD2 TGCAGCGTTGAAGATCCTCCGGGACTAGCGTCCTCTTCTAGACAGTTCTTC CSVEDPPGLASSSRQFF
few TRBJ1-6 TRBV12-3/TRBV12-4 NA TGTGCCAGCAGGGAGGGGGTTTGGGATTCACCCCTCCACTTT CASREGVWDSPLHF